The entry below describes one T cell receptor beta chain. It has no known antigen specificity. Per-nucleotide qualities are absent, and no much larger clonotype sits a single base away. The CDR3 numbers 15 residues from cysteine through phenylalanine. Only the CDR3 region is kept as DNA, spanning 45 bases read in frame from base 1. V is cut by 5 bases and J by 3 bases, and the space between the germline ends is 13 bases. This sample was taken from a study of CD8 T cells in ankylosing spondylitis (dated by TCRdb to 2016 to 2017). For the wider study: To find TCR variants linked to disease, the study profiled T cell receptor beta repertoires in ankylosing spondylitis patients and healthy donors. The full study cohort comprised roughly 24 ankylosing spondylitis patients and 110 or so healthy donors. Samples of peripheral blood were taken, and for ankylosing spondylitis patients, synovial fluid was collected as well.

Synovial fluid samples were paired with blood samples taken from the same ankylosing spondylitis patients. The listed sequencing device is Illumina HiSeq 2500. Quantitative 5'-RACE with molecular barcodes was the method used to prepare the TCR beta libraries. Per the original workflow: A new computational method, built on a probabilistic model of VDJ rearrangement, was used to identify disease-linked TCR variants. TCRdb reworked the public reads: Q25 trimming with fastp, MiXCR clone assembly, productive beta chains retained. Rows are combined by CDR3 protein, so each entry shows the most common genes and DNA. TCRdb's processing, not the study's, gives the V and J calls here. The sample contains 150,000 to 200,000 distinct CDR3 sequences, approximately 32% of them found a single time. In total, the top ten clones hold 6% of the sample. Summary of the overall study and its limitations: Some motif variants had previously been reported in the synovial fluid and blood of reactive arthritis patients, which suggests shared mechanisms of disease initiation. The disease-linked clones had a CD8+ phenotype and were found at relatively low frequencies in peripheral blood. Significant enrichment of the disease-linked clones was reported in matched synovial fluid samples from ankylosing spondylitis patients. Blood from ankylosing spondylitis patients appeared to be characterized by a TCR beta motif made up of eight highly homologous amino acid variants.

This TCR derives from a male donor with ankylosing spondylitis. The sample consisted of synovial fluid, either unsorted or a sorted T cell fraction (not recorded which). The chain couples TRBV12-3 or TRBV12-4 to TRBJ2-2; the D gene is unclear. The CDR3 in this case is CASSQRATDTGELFF. The bases read TGTGCCAGCAGTCAAAGGGCTACGGACACCGGGGAGCTGTTTTTT.